Each of the 29 T cell receptor beta chains below was sequenced from the same sample in a study of T-cell memory formation after mild COVID-19. TCRdb reanalysed the 5' RACE reads using MiXCR and keeps one entry per CDR3 protein. The sample lists approximately 40,000 distinct CDR3 sequences, approximately 10% seen once, with around 30% in the top ten. Sequencing input: PBMCs or a T cell subset sorted from them (not recorded which). The receptors come from a man younger than 35 who had mild COVID-19 (a few samples of this study predate the infection). Cell type and time point are not known.

The V and J genes are TRBV20-1 and TRBJ2-5, with 8 bases lining up with TRBD1. The CDR3 totals 14 residues. Per germline, CDR1 DFQATT and CDR2 SNEGSKA (reference sequence). Trimming took 5 bases from V and 2 from J; bases not matched to a gene: 7. The CDR3 nucleotides are TGCAGTGCTCGGGACAGGTTAGGACAAGAGACCCAGTACTTC. Its translation is CSARDRLGQETQYF.

This clonotype was seen repeatedly, ten times or more. The V call is TRBV7-2, the J call TRBJ1-3, with D possibly matching TRBD1 (5 bases). The CDR3 extends over 15 amino acids. V was cut by 5 bases and J by 2 bases, with 13 bases left in between. Germline lookup yields CDR1 SGHTA and CDR2 FQGNSA. The CDR3 loop is CASSPWGSTGNTIYF. CDR3 nucleotide sequence: TGTGCCAGCAGCCCCTGGGGGTCTACTGGAAACACCATATATTTT.

This clonotype is medium-sized. The gene calls are TRBV7-6 and TRBJ2-7; tentatively, D is TRBD1 (5 bases). Germline CDR1 is SGHVS and CDR2 is FNYEAQ. This CDR3 has 13 residues. V was shortened by 4 bases and J by 6 bases, with 13 bases between the two germline ends. The CDR3 spells CASSSTHQGEQYF. In DNA form, the CDR3 reads TGTGCCAGCAGCTCAACCCACCAGGGCGAGCAGTACTTC. Full variable domain (remainder filled in from reference TRBV7-6 and TRBJ2-7): GAGVSQSPRYKVTKRGQDVALRCDPISGHVSLYWYRQALGQGPEFLTYFNYEAQQDKSGLPNDRFSAERPEGSISTLTIQRTEQRDSAMYRCASSSTHQGEQYFGPGTRLTVT.

This clonotype has a count of ten or more. The rearrangement joins TRBV6-1 to TRBJ2-1, with D unresolved. Germline V gene sequence: CDR1 MNHNS, CDR2 SASEGT. V was cut by 5 bases and J by 7 bases, with 9 bases left in between. The CDR3 loop spans 12 amino acids. CDR3 nucleotides: TGTGCCAGCAGTCCACATAGAAATGAGCAGTTCTTC. The encoded protein is CASSPHRNEQFF.

The rearrangement links TRBV28 to TRBJ1-6; D is ambiguous. V shed 5 bases and J shed 4 bases, with 21 bases lying between them. CDR3 size: 18 residues. Germline CDR1 is MDHEN and CDR2 is SYDVKM. CDR3 loop: CASSPEDATNFYNSPLHF. In DNA, the CDR3 is TGTGCCAGCAGTCCGGAGGACGCTACAAACTTTTATAATTCACCCCTCCACTTT.

The rearrangement joins TRBV11-2 to TRBJ1-4; D unclear. CDR1 is SGHAT, CDR2 FQNNGV, per germline. CDR3 length equals 14 residues. Trimming pared 5 bases from V and 1 base from J, leaving 8 bases between. The CDR3 bases are TGTGCCAGCAGCATCGGGTTAACTAATGAAAAACTGTTTTTT. Translating it yields CASSIGLTNEKLFF.

This clonotype appeared many times. This sequence joins TRBV5-4 and TRBJ2-3; no reliable D call. Trimming cost V 1 base and J 6 bases, with 3 bases left between them. Germline V gene lookup returns CDR1 SGHNT and CDR2 YYREEE (reference sequence). The CDR3 is 11 amino acids. The chain's CDR3 is CASSLRDTQYF. The CDR3 region has the DNA TGTGCCAGCAGCTTGCGTGATACGCAGTATTTT.

This clonotype has a count of ten or more. The rearrangement uses TRBV24-1 and TRBJ2-1; 10 positions match TRBD1. The CDR3 contains 14 residues. V shed 5 bases, J shed 9 bases, and the junction held 6 bases outside the gene matches. The germline V gene has CDR1 KGHDR and CDR2 SFDVKD. CDR3 region: CATSAVTGGGEQFF. The CDR3 DNA sequence: TGTGCCACCAGTGCCGTGACAGGGGGCGGTGAGCAGTTCTTC.

There are many counts of this clonotype. The rearrangement links TRBV20-1 to TRBJ1-6; D gene uncertain. There are 16 residues in the CDR3. CDR1 and CDR2 from the germline V gene are DFQATT and SNEGSKA (reference sequence). Trimming took 3 bases from V and 1 from J, leaving 13 bases between them. As DNA, the CDR3 is TGCAGTGCTAGGACTCGGAAGGTGTCCTATAATTCACCCCTCCACTTT. Translation gives CSARTRKVSYNSPLHF.

In this sample, this clonotype turned up many times. The rearrangement uses TRBV7-2 and TRBJ1-1; D gene unclear. The CDR3 has 11 amino acids. V lost 4 bases to trimming and J lost 6 bases, with 6 bases between them. The germline V gene encodes CDR1 SGHTA and CDR2 FQGNSA. The CDR3 sequence: CASSYYAEAFF. As DNA, the CDR3 is TGTGCCAGCAGCTACTACGCTGAAGCTTTCTTT.

This clonotype was found many times. The chain is built from TRBV6-6 and TRBJ1-3; 9 nucleotides align to TRBD1. V trimming: 6 bases; J trimming: 0 bases; junction bases outside the gene matches: 9. CDR1 and CDR2 from the germline V gene are MNHNY and SVGAGI (reference sequence). The CDR3 length is 17 residues. The DNA for the CDR3 is TGTGCCAGCAGGGGCGGGACAGGGAGCTTCTCTGGAAACACCATATATTTT. It specifies CASRGGTGSFSGNTIYF.

This clonotype has at least ten counts. This chain connects TRBV5-1 to TRBJ1-2; D not resolved. CDR1 is SGHRS, CDR2 YFSETQ, per germline. This CDR3 has 14 amino acids. Trimming took off 0 bases at V and 7 bases at J, with 13 bases between the two ends. This CDR3 is CASSLEYRVSGYTF. CDR3 nucleotide sequence: TGCGCCAGCAGCTTGGAGTACAGAGTGAGTGGCTACACCTTC.

The chain employs TRBV23-1 and TRBJ2-7; TRBD1 matches 9 bases. TRBV23-1 is identified as an open reading frame with a role that is uncertain. The V segment lost 4 bases and the J segment 5 bases; nucleotides outside the gene matches: 6. The CDR3 runs 14 residues. The CDR3 DNA reads TGCGCCAGCAGTCCGCCGGGACAGGGAAACGAGCAGTACGTC. Protein sequence: CASSPPGQGNEQYV.

This clonotype was seen repeatedly, ten times or more. The chain is built from TRBV25-1 and TRBJ2-3; the match to TRBD2 covers 8 bases. CDR1 is MGHDK and CDR2 is SYGVNS in the germline V gene. The CDR3 is made up of 13 amino acids. Germline trimming cut 8 bases from V and 2 bases from J; bases unmatched to any gene: 3. The CDR3 loop is CASGSGVTDTQYF. The CDR3 nucleotides read TGTGCCAGCGGTAGCGGGGTCACAGATACGCAGTATTTT. Together with reference TRBV25-1 and TRBJ2-3, the CDR3 gives the full variable domain: EADIYQTPRYLVIGTGKKITLECSQTMGHDKMYWYQQDPGMELHLIHYSYGVNSTEKGDLSSESTVSRIRTEHFPLTLESARPSHTSQYLCASGSGVTDTQYFGPGTRLTVL.

This clonotype came up a few times. The chain joins TRBV3-1 to TRBJ2-6; D gene unclear. The V gene's germline CDR1 is LGHDT and CDR2 YNNKEL (reference sequence). V lost 8 bases and J lost 1, with 6 bases in between. This CDR3 region has 13 residues. The CDR3 region is CASELSGANVLTF. The CDR3 DNA reads TGTGCCAGCGAGCTTTCTGGGGCCAACGTCCTGACTTTC. The full variable domain, completed using reference TRBV3-1 and TRBJ2-6, is DTAVSQTPKYLVTQMGNDKSIKCEQNLGHDTMYWYKQDSKKFLKIMFSYNNKELIINETVPNRFSPKSPDKAHLNLHINSLELGDSAVYFCASELSGANVLTFGAGSRLTVL.

The J gene is TRBJ1-3, the V gene TRBV4-3; D not resolved. CDR1 is LGHNA and CDR2 is YSLEER in the germline V gene. The V end lost 1 base, the J end lost 1 base, and 14 bases lay between the germline ends. The CDR3 extends over 17 amino acids. The CDR3 spells CASSQVWASFSGNTIYF. The CDR3 nucleotides read TGCGCCAGCAGCCAAGTTTGGGCGTCCTTTTCTGGAAACACCATATATTTT.

Ten or more counts support this clonotype. CDR3 sequence (DNA): TGTGCCAGCAGCTCGCTAGCAGCGGGGGGGCCGAAAGATACGCAGTATTTT. It is translated as CASSSLAAGGPKDTQYF. This chain connects TRBV6-5 to TRBJ2-3; 10 positions agree with TRBD2. CDR1 is MNHEY and CDR2 is SVGAGI in the germline V gene. V lost 6 bases and J lost 5; bases outside the gene matches: 14. The length of the CDR3 is 17 residues.

This clonotype was observed at least ten times. V and J are TRBV6-6 and TRBJ1-6; tentatively, D is TRBD1 (5 bases). V dropped 8 bases and J dropped 9 bases, with 17 bases sitting between them. The germline V gene has CDR1 MNHNY and CDR2 SVGAGI (reference sequence). This CDR3 spans 14 amino acids. The CDR3 nucleotides are TGTGCCAGCGTGACTGGGGGATCGGGTTCACCCCTCCACTTT. Amino acids: CASVTGGSGSPLHF.

J is TRBJ2-2 and V is TRBV5-6; D remains ambiguous. Germline CDR1 is SGHDT and CDR2 is YYEEEE. This CDR3 has 16 amino acids. Trimming took 0 bases from V and 7 from J, leaving 16 bases between them. The CDR3 protein is CASSLDDKRVGGELFF. The CDR3 DNA reads as TGTGCCAGCAGCTTGGATGATAAAAGGGTTGGCGGGGAGCTGTTTTTT.

This clonotype was seen many times. The genes are TRBV15 and TRBJ1-4; the D gene is possibly TRBD1 (6 bases). Per the germline V gene, CDR1 is LNHNV and CDR2 is YYDKDF (reference sequence). Trimming pared 4 bases from V and 2 bases from J, leaving 11 bases between. The CDR3 length is 15 residues. DNA of the CDR3: TGTGCCACCAGCACAGCAGGGGCTACTAATGAAAAACTGTTTTTT. Translating it yields CATSTAGATNEKLFF.

This clonotype was seen repeatedly, ten times or more. This chain uses TRBV11-2 with TRBJ2-7; D ambiguous. Germline-derived CDR1 and CDR2 are SGHAT and FQNNGV. V dropped 1 base and J dropped 4 bases, with 2 bases sitting between them. The CDR3 loop spans 11 amino acids. CDR3 amino acids: CASSLVYEQYV. CDR3 DNA sequence: TGTGCCAGCAGCTTAGTGTACGAGCAGTACGTC.

This clonotype was observed at least ten times. This rearrangement joins TRBV10-3 to TRBJ1-4; perhaps TRBD1 as D (5 bases). Between the trimmed V and J ends, which lost 0 bases and 2 bases, there was a span of 13 bases. Germline lookup yields CDR1 ENHRY and CDR2 SYGVKD. The CDR3 sequence is 17 residues long. CDR3 DNA: TGTGCCATCAGTGAGTCGGGCCGTGGGGGGACTAATGAAAAACTGTTTTTT. Protein product: CAISESGRGGTNEKLFF.

This clonotype showed up many times. Written as DNA, the CDR3 is TGCGCCAGCAGCCAAGACCGGGGTTCGTGGGGCTACACCTTC. Its protein is CASSQDRGSWGYTF. The chain combines TRBV4-3 with TRBJ1-2, with D unresolved. This CDR3 spans 14 amino acids. CDR1 and CDR2 (germline): LGHNA, YSLEER. Trimming cost V 0 bases and J 8 bases, with 13 bases left between them.

This clonotype was counted at least ten times. This sequence joins TRBV5-1 and TRBJ2-2; TRBD2 matches 9 bases. Germline CDR1 is SGHRS and CDR2 is YFSETQ. The V gene end was trimmed by 1 base and the J gene end by 2 bases; junction bases not matched to a gene: 6. CDR3 length: 17 residues. In nucleotides, the CDR3 is TGCGCCAGCAGCTTGTCGCTAGCGGGGTTCAACACCGGGGAGCTGTTTTTT. It specifies CASSLSLAGFNTGELFF. The full variable domain, completed using reference TRBV5-1 and TRBJ2-2, is KAGVTQTPRYLIKTRGQQVTLSCSPISGHRSVSWYQQTPGQGLQFLFEYFSETQRNKGNFPGRFSGRQFSNSRSEMNVSTLELGDSALYLCASSLSLAGFNTGELFFGEGSRLTVL.

This clonotype was counted many times. The rearrangement links TRBV15 to TRBJ1-1; D perhaps matches TRBD1 (6 bases). Germline-derived CDR1 and CDR2 are LNHNV and YYDKDF (reference sequence). The CDR3 runs to 15 residues. V was cut by 1 base and J by 5 bases, with 14 bases left in between. The CDR3 protein is CATSRVGGAGTEAFF. The CDR3 DNA reads TGTGCCACCAGCAGAGTGGGGGGGGCCGGGACTGAAGCTTTCTTT.

This clonotype was recorded many times. The chain has TRBV4-1 and TRBJ2-7; TRBD1 matches at 9 bases. J gave up 5 bases and V 4 bases, and 3 bases lay outside the gene matches. The germline V gene has CDR1 MGHRA and CDR2 YSYEKL. The CDR3 contains 13 residues. The CDR3 nucleotides read TGCGCCAGCAGCCCTGGACAGGGGAACGAGCAGTACTTC. Protein product: CASSPGQGNEQYF.

This clonotype was counted many times. The rearrangement joins TRBV15 to TRBJ2-1, with 10 bases matching TRBD2. The germline CDR1 and CDR2 sequences are LNHNV and YYDKDF (reference sequence). This CDR3 has 16 residues. The junction had 1 base not matched to a gene; V was cut back by 0 bases and J by 2 bases. As DNA, the CDR3 is TGTGCCACCAGCAGAGAGAGCGGGGGGGCCTACAATGAGCAGTTCTTC. Its translation is CATSRESGGAYNEQFF.

This clonotype appeared many times. The rearrangement uses TRBV5-1 and TRBJ2-2; 7 nucleotides match TRBD1. CDR1 SGHRS and CDR2 YFSETQ come from the germline V gene. The CDR3 is 16 amino acids. V dropped 5 bases and J dropped 6; count of bases not matched to a gene: 13. The CDR3 DNA follows: TGCGCCAGCAGTCCGAAGACCACAGGGGAAGCCGGGGAGCTGTTTTTT. Protein product: CASSPKTTGEAGELFF.

This clonotype was seen many times. The CDR3 DNA is TGCAGTGCTAGAGATTCGGCGGGGCCCTACAATGAGCAGTTCTTC. It translates to CSARDSAGPYNEQFF. The rearrangement links TRBV20-1 to TRBJ2-1, with D possibly TRBD2 on 6 matching bases. Trimming stripped 0 bases from V and 2 bases from J, with 11 bases between. CDR1 is DFQATT and CDR2 is SNEGSKA in the germline V gene (reference sequence). The CDR3 consists of 15 residues.